This T cell receptor (beta chain) was observed in a study of cytomegalovirus exposure and HLA in healthy donors. Study conclusions and caveats: A link between a missense DCLRE1C variant and TCR beta V- and J-gene trimming emerged from a later analysis.

The CDR3 runs 13 residues. Germline V gene lookup returns CDR1 MNHEY and CDR2 SVGAGI. Trimming left V 8 bases short and J 6 bases short, with 14 bases between. As concerns this clone: What it binds is unknown.

PCR primers comprised 60 Vbeta and 13 Jbeta primers. TCRdb's table, derived via immunoSEQ multiplex PCR, lists solely in-frame clones and lacks some. The data show about 55,000 clones, 70% to 75% seen once. The sequence came from a man aged 35 to 55 in good health and CMV-seropositive. The chain couples TRBV6-5 to TRBJ1-5, with D perhaps matching TRBD1 (5 bases). The sequencing sample was made of PBMCs. The chain's CDR3 is CASGAGGPQPQHF. CDR3 nucleotide sequence: TGTGCCAGCGGGGCGGGGGGTCCTCAGCCCCAGCATTTT.